This record concerns one TCR beta chain sequence. Its specificity is unknown. The data derive from a study of PD-1 blockade in classical Hodgkin lymphoma. The V end lost 6 bases, the J end lost 2 bases, and 17 bases lay between the germline ends. Germline V CDR1 and CDR2: MDHEN, SYDVKM. There are 16 residues in the CDR3. Each patient's relapse followed autologous stem cell transplantation, and brentuximab vedotin exposure varied. Classification of best responses gave complete response, partial response or progressive disease. Points from the study as a whole: Diminished baseline TCR diversity has been reported in newly diagnosed patients relative to healthy donors.

Some clones are missing from TCRdb's copy, which holds only in-frame ones; the method was immunoSEQ multiplex PCR. The sample carries around 20,000 clones, approximately 78% recorded once. Sample: peripheral blood mononuclear cells (PBMCs), taken before the second cycle of nivolumab. The TCR sequence derives from a human donor with classical Hodgkin lymphoma. The V call is TRBV28, the J call TRBJ1-5, with D unclear. CDR3 nucleotide sequence: TGTGCCAGCAGCCCCGGACTCCTCGTAGGCAATCAGCCCCAGCATTTT. It codes for CASSPGLLVGNQPQHF.